The entry below gives a single T cell receptor (beta chain) sequence along with its context. Its specificity is not known. This sample is part of a study of cytomegalovirus exposure and HLA in healthy donors. The study's findings and limits: Generally TCR sequences proved uncommon, though certain public TCRs appeared in numerous donors. In vitro work confirmed that a few CMV-associated chains recognize CMV antigens.

With V trimmed by 4 bases and J by 4 bases, 6 bases remained unmatched. Germline V gene data show CDR1 as SGDLS and CDR2 as YYNGEE. CDR3 size: 15 residues. Measured with immunoSEQ multiplex PCR; TCRdb has only the in-frame clones, and not every one. The data contain roughly 150,000 clones, 86% of them singletons. Sequenced: PBMCs. This receptor was taken from a woman aged 18-29 years in good health and CMV-seronegative. The chain couples TRBV9 to TRBJ2-7; 12 nucleotides line up with TRBD2. In DNA, the CDR3 is TGTGCCAGCAGCCCTCGGACTAGCGGGGTTTACGAGCAGTACTTC. It specifies CASSPRTSGVYEQYF.